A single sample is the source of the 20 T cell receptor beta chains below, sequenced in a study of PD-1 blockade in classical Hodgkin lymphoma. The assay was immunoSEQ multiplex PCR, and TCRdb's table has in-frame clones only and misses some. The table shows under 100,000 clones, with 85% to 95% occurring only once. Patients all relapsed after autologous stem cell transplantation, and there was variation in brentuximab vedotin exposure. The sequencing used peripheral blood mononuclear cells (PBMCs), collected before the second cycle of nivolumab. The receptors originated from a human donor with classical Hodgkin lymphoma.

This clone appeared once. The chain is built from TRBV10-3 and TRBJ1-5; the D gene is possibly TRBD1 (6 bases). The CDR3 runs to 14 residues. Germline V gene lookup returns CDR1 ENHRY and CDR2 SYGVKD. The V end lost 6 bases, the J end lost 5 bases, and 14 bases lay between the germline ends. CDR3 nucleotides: TGTGCCATCAGCGCCCGGGACACCGATCAGCCCCAGCATTTT. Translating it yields CAISARDTDQPQHF.

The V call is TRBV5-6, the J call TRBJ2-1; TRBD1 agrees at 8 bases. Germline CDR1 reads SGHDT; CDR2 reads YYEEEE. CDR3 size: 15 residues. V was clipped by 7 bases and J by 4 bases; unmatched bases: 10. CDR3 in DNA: TGTGCCAGCGCTAACCGGGACAGGAATTACAATGAGCAGTTCTTC. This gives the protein CASANRDRNYNEQFF.

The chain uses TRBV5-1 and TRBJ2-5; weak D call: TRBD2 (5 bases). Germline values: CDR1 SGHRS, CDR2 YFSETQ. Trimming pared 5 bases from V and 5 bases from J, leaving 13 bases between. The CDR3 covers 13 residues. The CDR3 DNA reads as TGCGCCAGCAGGCTTACTAGTCTGGAGACCCAGTACTTC. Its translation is CASRLTSLETQYF.

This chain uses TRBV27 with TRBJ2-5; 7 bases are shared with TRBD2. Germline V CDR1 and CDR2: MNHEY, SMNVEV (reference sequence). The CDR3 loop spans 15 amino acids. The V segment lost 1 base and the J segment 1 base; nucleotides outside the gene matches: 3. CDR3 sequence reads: CASSLWSGGQETQYF. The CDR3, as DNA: TGTGCCAGCAGTTTATGGTCGGGGGGCCAAGAGACCCAGTACTTC.

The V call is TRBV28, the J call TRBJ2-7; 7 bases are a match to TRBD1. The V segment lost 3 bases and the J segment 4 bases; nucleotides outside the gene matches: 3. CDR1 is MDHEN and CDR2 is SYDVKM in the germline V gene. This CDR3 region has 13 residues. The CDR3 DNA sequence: TGTGCCAGCAGTTTGGGACAGCTGTACGAGCAGTACTTC. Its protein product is CASSLGQLYEQYF.

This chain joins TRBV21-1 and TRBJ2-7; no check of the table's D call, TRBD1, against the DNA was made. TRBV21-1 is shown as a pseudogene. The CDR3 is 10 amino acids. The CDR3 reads CASSPQGGCF. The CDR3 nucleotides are TGTGCCAGCAGCCCCCAGGGGGGCTGCTTC.

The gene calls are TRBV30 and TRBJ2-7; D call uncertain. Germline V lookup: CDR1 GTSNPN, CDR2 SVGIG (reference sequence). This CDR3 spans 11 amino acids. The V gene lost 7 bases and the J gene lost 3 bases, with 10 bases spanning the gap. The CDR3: CASGRNYEQYF. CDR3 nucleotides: TGTGCCTCAGGACGGAACTACGAGCAGTACTTC.

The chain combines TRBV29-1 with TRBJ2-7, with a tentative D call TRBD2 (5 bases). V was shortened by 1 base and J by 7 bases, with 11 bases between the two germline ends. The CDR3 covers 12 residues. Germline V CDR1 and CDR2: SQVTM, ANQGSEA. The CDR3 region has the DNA TGCAGCGTTGAAGGGCTCCGGGGTGAGCAGTACTTC. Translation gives CSVEGLRGEQYF.

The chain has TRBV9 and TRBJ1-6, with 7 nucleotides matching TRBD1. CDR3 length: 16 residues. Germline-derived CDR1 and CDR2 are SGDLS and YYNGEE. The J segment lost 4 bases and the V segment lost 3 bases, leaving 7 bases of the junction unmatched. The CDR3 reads CASSATGAGYNSPLHF. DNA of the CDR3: TGTGCCAGCAGCGCCACAGGGGCTGGGTATAATTCACCCCTCCACTTT.

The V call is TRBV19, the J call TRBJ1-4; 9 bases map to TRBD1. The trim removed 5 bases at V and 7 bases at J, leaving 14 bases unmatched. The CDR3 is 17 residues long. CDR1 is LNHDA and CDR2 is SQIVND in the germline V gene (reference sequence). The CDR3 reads CASSPHPSGTGSEKLFF. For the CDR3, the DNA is TGTGCCAGTAGTCCACATCCCTCCGGGACAGGGAGTGAAAAACTGTTTTTT.

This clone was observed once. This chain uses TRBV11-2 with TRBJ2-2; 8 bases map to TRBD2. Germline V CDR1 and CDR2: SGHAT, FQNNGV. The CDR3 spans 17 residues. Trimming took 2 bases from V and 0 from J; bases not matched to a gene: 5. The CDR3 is CASSLSRSGANTGELFF. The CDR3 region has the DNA TGTGCCAGCAGCTTATCGCGTAGCGGGGCGAACACCGGGGAGCTGTTTTTT.

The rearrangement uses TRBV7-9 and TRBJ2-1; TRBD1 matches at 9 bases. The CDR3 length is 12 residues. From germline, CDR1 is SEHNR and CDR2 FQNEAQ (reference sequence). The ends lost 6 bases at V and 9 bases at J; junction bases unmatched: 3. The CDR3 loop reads CASRNRGPEQFF. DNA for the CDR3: TGTGCCAGCAGAAACAGGGGGCCTGAGCAGTTCTTC.

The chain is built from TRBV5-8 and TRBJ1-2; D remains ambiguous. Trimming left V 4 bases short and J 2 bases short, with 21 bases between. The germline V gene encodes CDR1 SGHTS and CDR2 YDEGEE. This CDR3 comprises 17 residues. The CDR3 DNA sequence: TGTGCCAGCAGCCCTATAAGCCGGGGTGGCGTGAACTATGGCTACACCTTC. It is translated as CASSPISRGGVNYGYTF.

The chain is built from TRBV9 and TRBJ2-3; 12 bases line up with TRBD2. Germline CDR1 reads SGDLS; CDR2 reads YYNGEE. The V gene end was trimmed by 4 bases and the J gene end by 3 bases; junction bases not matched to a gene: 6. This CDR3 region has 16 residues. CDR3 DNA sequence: TGTGCCAGCAGCTCTCTAGCGGGAGGGCGGACAGATACGCAGTATTTT. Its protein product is CASSSLAGGRTDTQYF.

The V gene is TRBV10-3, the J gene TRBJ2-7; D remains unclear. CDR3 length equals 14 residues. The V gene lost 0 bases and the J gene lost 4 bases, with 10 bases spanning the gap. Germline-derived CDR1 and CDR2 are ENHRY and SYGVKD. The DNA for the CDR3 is TGTGCCATCAGTGAGTCTGCAGGTCCGTACGAGCAGTACTTC. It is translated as CAISESAGPYEQYF.

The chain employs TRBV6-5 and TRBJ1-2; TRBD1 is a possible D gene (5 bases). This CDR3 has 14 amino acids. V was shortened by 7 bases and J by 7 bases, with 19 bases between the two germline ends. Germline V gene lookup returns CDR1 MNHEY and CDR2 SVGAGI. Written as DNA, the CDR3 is TGTGCCAGCACTTTACCGGAGGGGTTCGGTGGCTACACCTTC. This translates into CASTLPEGFGGYTF.

CDR3 coding DNA: TGCGCCAGCAGCTATGTGCAGGGAAGCGCCGGGGAGCTGTTTTTT. Its translation: CASSYVQGSAGELFF. The chain uses TRBV5-1 and TRBJ2-2; weak D call: TRBD1 (5 bases). V lost 3 bases, J lost 6 bases, and 15 bases lay in between. The V gene's germline CDR1 is SGHRS and CDR2 YFSETQ. The CDR3 sequence is 15 residues long.

CDR3 coding DNA: TGTGCCAGCAGCCCCAGAGGCAGTGCAACACTCGGCGAGCAGTACTTC. This codes for CASSPRGSATLGEQYF. J is TRBJ2-7 and V is TRBV14, with D unresolved. The CDR3 runs 16 residues. V gave up 4 bases and J gave up 6 bases, with 22 bases separating them. In germline, CDR1 is SGHDN, CDR2 FVKESK.

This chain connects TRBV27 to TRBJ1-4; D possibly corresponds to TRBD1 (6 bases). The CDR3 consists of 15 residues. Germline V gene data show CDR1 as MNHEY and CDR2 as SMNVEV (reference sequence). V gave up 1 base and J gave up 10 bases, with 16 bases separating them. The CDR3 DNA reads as TGTGCCAGCAGTTTATTGGTCGACAGGCAGGGAAAACTGTTTTTT. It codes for CASSLLVDRQGKLFF.

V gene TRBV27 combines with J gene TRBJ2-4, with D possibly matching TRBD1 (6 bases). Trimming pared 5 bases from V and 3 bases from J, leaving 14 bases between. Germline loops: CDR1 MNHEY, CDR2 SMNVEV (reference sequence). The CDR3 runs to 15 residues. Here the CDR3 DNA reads TGTGCCAGCAGTGCTAGACAGGTCGGCAAAAACATTCAGTACTTC. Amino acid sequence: CASSARQVGKNIQYF.